One and the same sample provided the 30 T cell receptor beta chains below, sequenced in a study of memory CD4+ T cells and cytomegalovirus serostatus. The protocol was immunoSEQ multiplex PCR, while the TCRdb copy is restricted to in-frame clones and leaves out a portion. The sample has around 50,000 clones, about 81% seen once; the top ten hold 1.1%. The sort gate was single viable CD3+CD4+CD8-CD45RO+ cells for memory CD4+ T cells. Sequenced sample: memory CD4+ T cells from blood. These TCRs come from an adult in good health and CMV-seronegative.

This clone was seen more than once but under ten times. This rearrangement joins TRBV9 to TRBJ2-2; maybe TRBD2 (6 bases). V lost 0 bases and J lost 7, with 16 bases in between. Germline assignment: CDR1 SGDLS and CDR2 YYNGEE. The CDR3 loop spans 16 amino acids. As DNA, the CDR3 is TGTGCCAGCAGCGTAGCGGACGGGAGATTCAACGGGGAGCTGTTTTTT. Its protein product is CASSVADGRFNGELFF.

The chain employs TRBV30 and TRBJ2-3; 7 bases fit TRBD2. Trimming at V came to 0 bases and at J to 0 bases, leaving 3 bases not matched to a gene. CDR1 and CDR2 from the germline V gene are GTSNPN and SVGIG (reference sequence). The CDR3 covers 15 residues. CDR3 DNA sequence: TGTGCCTGGAGTGTTGGTAGCGGGAGCACAGATACGCAGTATTTT. It translates to CAWSVGSGSTDTQYF.

The J gene is TRBJ1-1, the V gene TRBV28, with a weak D call TRBD1 (5 bases). V was cut by 7 bases and J by 5 bases, with 17 bases left in between. Germline loops: CDR1 MDHEN, CDR2 SYDVKM. The CDR3 sequence is 14 residues long. CDR3 in amino acids: CASIYQGSRTEAFF. The CDR3 DNA follows: TGTGCCAGCATCTATCAGGGAAGTCGAACTGAAGCTTTCTTT.

J is TRBJ1-1 and V is TRBV19, with 7 positions matching TRBD1. The V segment lost 4 bases and the J segment 5 bases; nucleotides outside the gene matches: 4. Per germline, CDR1 LNHDA and CDR2 SQIVND (reference sequence). CDR3 size: 13 residues. CDR3 protein: CASSSSGGTEAFF. The DNA of the CDR3 is TGTGCCAGTAGTAGCTCAGGGGGAACTGAAGCTTTCTTT.

This rearrangement joins TRBV7-8 to TRBJ2-3; D tentatively fits TRBD1 or TRBD2 (6 bases each). The CDR3 contains 16 residues. CDR1 is SGHVS and CDR2 is FQNEAQ in the germline V gene. Between the trimmed V and J ends, which lost 7 bases and 5 bases, there was a span of 22 bases. CDR3 residues: CASTSNWGARKDTQYF. CDR3 sequence (DNA): TGTGCCAGCACCTCGAATTGGGGGGCGCGGAAAGATACGCAGTATTTT.

The V gene is TRBV5-1, the J gene TRBJ2-5; TRBD1 agrees at 10 bases. From germline, CDR1 is SGHRS and CDR2 YFSETQ. This CDR3 is built from 16 residues. V lost 4 bases to trimming and J lost 5 bases; unmatched junction nucleotides: 11. The CDR3 DNA sequence: TGCGCCAGCAGCCTGCCCGGGACAGGGGAACGGGAGACCCAGTACTTC. Translation gives CASSLPGTGERETQYF.

This chain uses TRBV12-5 with TRBJ2-7; D unclear. Looked up from germline, CDR1 is LGHNT and CDR2 is FRNRAP. The CDR3 totals 12 residues. V gave up 1 base and J gave up 3 bases, with 4 bases separating them. The chain's CDR3 is CASGLDHYEQYF. The CDR3 DNA reads TGTGCTAGTGGTTTGGACCACTACGAGCAGTACTTC.

The chain links TRBV5-1 to TRBJ2-2; perhaps TRBD1 as D (6 bases). V was clipped by 0 bases and J by 4 bases, with 10 bases between them. Germline lookup yields CDR1 SGHRS and CDR2 YFSETQ. The CDR3 length is 15 residues. The CDR3 protein is CASSLEGRGTGELFF. CDR3 DNA sequence: TGCGCCAGCAGCTTGGAAGGCAGGGGCACCGGGGAGCTGTTTTTT.

CDR3 bases: TGTGCCAGCAGTTACTCGATCCTAGCGGGAGATAATGAGCAGTTCTTC. Translated: CASSYSILAGDNEQFF. V usage is TRBV6-5 and J usage is TRBJ2-1; the match to TRBD2 covers 10 bases. V gave up 0 bases and J gave up 7 bases; unmatched junction bases: 6. Germline assignment: CDR1 MNHEY and CDR2 SVGAGI. The CDR3 consists of 16 residues.

The genes are TRBV4-1 and TRBJ1-5, with TRBD1 as a possible D gene (6 bases). V dropped 6 bases and J dropped 0 bases, with 15 bases sitting between them. The CDR3 is 16 amino acids. The germline V gene has CDR1 MGHRA and CDR2 YSYEKL. The CDR3 loop reads CASSSGDQYSNQPQHF. Written as DNA, the CDR3 is TGCGCCAGCAGTTCAGGGGACCAGTATAGCAATCAGCCCCAGCATTTT.

The chain recombines TRBV7-3 with TRBJ2-7; TRBD2 matches at 10 bases. Germline-derived CDR1 and CDR2 are SGHTA and FQGTGA. After removal of 0 bases from V and 4 bases from J, the junction contained 6 bases not matched to a gene. This CDR3 spans 16 amino acids. The chain's CDR3 is CASSLTLLGLAYEQYF. The CDR3 DNA sequence: TGTGCCAGCAGCTTAACGTTGCTGGGACTAGCGTACGAGCAGTACTTC.

The CDR3 bases are TGCAGCGTTGGACTGGGCTACGAGCAGTACTTC. Translating it yields CSVGLGYEQYF. The rearrangement joins TRBV29-1 to TRBJ2-7, with D hard to call. CDR1 is SQVTM and CDR2 is ANQGSEA in the germline V gene. Deletions cut 4 bases from V and 3 bases from J, with 7 bases between. The CDR3 loop spans 11 amino acids.

This clone has more than one count but fewer than ten. The chain recombines TRBV30 with TRBJ1-1; 8 bases map to TRBD1. The junction had 8 bases not matched to a gene; V was cut back by 4 bases and J by 7 bases. The germline CDR1 and CDR2 sequences are GTSNPN and SVGIG (reference sequence). The CDR3 loop spans 13 amino acids. This chain's CDR3 is CAWNNRGIGEAFF. CDR3 DNA: TGTGCCTGGAACAACAGGGGGATCGGTGAAGCTTTCTTT.

This chain joins TRBV4-1 and TRBJ2-7; D is unresolved. V was clipped by 2 bases and J by 0 bases, with 17 bases between them. The CDR3 has 17 amino acids. From germline, CDR1 is MGHRA and CDR2 YSYEKL. The DNA for the CDR3 is TGCGCCAGCAGCCAACTGAGACTGACCAGGAGCTCCTACGAGCAGTACTTC. Translation gives CASSQLRLTRSSYEQYF.

The V and J genes are TRBV28 and TRBJ2-7; 9 positions match TRBD1. The V segment lost 4 bases and the J segment 7 bases; nucleotides outside the gene matches: 14. This CDR3 spans 16 amino acids. Germline CDR1 reads MDHEN; CDR2 reads SYDVKM. CDR3 nucleotides: TGTGCCAGCAGTTCCCCCACAGGGGGCGCCCCGGGAGAGCAGTACTTC. This gives the protein CASSSPTGGAPGEQYF.

CDR3 nucleotide sequence: TGTGCCAGCAGTTACTCTACGGCCTTCCAAGAGACCCAGTACTTC. Residues: CASSYSTAFQETQYF. This chain links TRBV6-5 with TRBJ2-5; D is uncertain. There are 15 residues in the CDR3. Trimming removed 0 bases at V and 1 base at J, with 9 bases between. The V gene's germline CDR1 is MNHEY and CDR2 SVGAGI.

V is TRBV19 and J is TRBJ1-1; D is possibly TRBD1 (6 bases). The CDR3 length is 15 residues. From germline, CDR1 is LNHDA and CDR2 SQIVND (reference sequence). Deletions cut 3 bases from V and 2 bases from J, with 13 bases between. The CDR3 DNA is TGTGCCAGTAGTATTGGGGGCAGCATAAACACTGAAGCTTTCTTT. Translating gives CASSIGGSINTEAFF.

The chain employs TRBV18 and TRBJ1-2, with a weak D call TRBD1 (6 bases). Germline assignment: CDR1 KGHSH and CDR2 LQKENI. The CDR3 loop spans 13 amino acids. V was trimmed by 2 bases and J by 8 bases, leaving 12 bases between them. Here the CDR3 reads CASSPSQDRGYTF. CDR3 bases: TGTGCCAGCTCACCATCCCAGGACAGAGGCTACACCTTC.

The CDR3 DNA is TGTGCCAGCACCCCTCGTTTTTCCGGGGAGCTGTTTTTT. This encodes CASTPRFSGELFF. This chain uses TRBV5-6 with TRBJ2-2; no firm D call. Deletions cut 6 bases from V and 6 bases from J, with 12 bases between. Germline-derived CDR1 and CDR2 are SGHDT and YYEEEE. This CDR3 contains 13 residues.

This chain links TRBV29-1 with TRBJ2-1; D tentatively reads TRBD1 or TRBD2 (5 bases each). From germline, CDR1 is SQVTM and CDR2 ANQGSEA. V lost 4 bases and J 8 bases, leaving 18 bases between the germline ends. This CDR3 has 14 amino acids. CDR3 region: CSVGGHLLGDEQFF. The CDR3 DNA sequence: TGCAGCGTTGGAGGCCATTTGTTGGGGGATGAGCAGTTCTTC.

The rearrangement joins TRBV6-1 to TRBJ2-5; 11 nucleotides match TRBD2. V shed 2 bases, J shed 5 bases, and the junction held 7 bases outside the gene matches. The CDR3 extends over 16 amino acids. The germline V gene has CDR1 MNHNS and CDR2 SASEGT. The CDR3 spells CASSEPMTSGMETQYF. The CDR3 DNA reads as TGTGCCAGCAGTGAACCTATGACTAGCGGGATGGAGACCCAGTACTTC.

The chain is built from TRBV11-3 and TRBJ2-7; D is unclear. This CDR3 is 13 amino acids long. The germline gives CDR1 SGHNT, CDR2 YENEEA. Trimming stripped 2 bases from V and 0 bases from J, with 5 bases between. CDR3: CASSLYDSYEQYF. The CDR3 DNA is TGTGCCAGCAGCTTATACGACTCCTACGAGCAGTACTTC.

This chain uses TRBV14 with TRBJ1-1; TRBD1 matches at 9 bases. J lost 8 bases, V lost 4 bases, and 8 bases had no gene match. Germline CDR1 reads SGHDN; CDR2 reads FVKESK. The CDR3 length is 14 residues. The CDR3 coding sequence is TGTGCCAGCAGCCGATACAGGGGGCGTTCGGAAGCTTTCTTT. Residues: CASSRYRGRSEAFF.

The V gene is TRBV6-1, the J gene TRBJ1-2, with D unclear. The CDR3 totals 14 residues. V lost 0 bases, J lost 8 bases, and 13 bases lay in between. The germline V gene has CDR1 MNHNS and CDR2 SASEGT. CDR3 DNA sequence: TGTGCCAGCAGTGAAGCAGGGCAGGCAAGCGGCTACACCTTC. Translation gives CASSEAGQASGYTF.

V gene TRBV11-3 combines with J gene TRBJ2-6; D is perhaps TRBD1 or TRBD2 (5 bases each). Trimming removed 4 bases from V and 1 base from J, with 14 bases in between. Germline values: CDR1 SGHNT, CDR2 YENEEA. CDR3 length: 17 residues. The DNA of the CDR3 is TGTGCCAGCAGCTCCCCCGGGACCGAGTCTGGGGCCAACGTCCTGACTTTC. This sequence encodes CASSSPGTESGANVLTF.

The chain recombines TRBV21-1 with TRBJ2-7; TRBD1, the table's D call, was not compared with the DNA. TRBV21-1 represents a pseudogene. The CDR3 loop spans 17 amino acids. DNA of the CDR3: TGTGCCAGCAGCAAAGCGGTATGTACAAGGGGGCACTACGAGCAGTACTTC. This sequence encodes CASSKAVCTRGHYEQYF.

The V and J genes are TRBV14 and TRBJ1-2; 11 positions agree with TRBD1. CDR1 and CDR2 from the germline V gene are SGHDN and FVKESK. The length of the CDR3 is 17 residues. The J segment lost 7 bases and the V segment lost 4 bases, leaving 14 bases of the junction unmatched. The chain's CDR3 is CASSRLTTGQGAGGYTF. The CDR3 nucleotides are TGTGCCAGCAGCCGATTAACCACAGGACAGGGGGCGGGTGGCTACACCTTC. Using reference TRBV14 and TRBJ1-2 for the parts outside the CDR3, the full variable domain is EAGVTQFPSHSVIEKGQTVTLRCDPISGHDNLYWYRRVMGKEIKFLLHFVKESKQDESGMPNNRFLAERTGGTYSTLKVQPAELEDSGVYFCASSRLTTGQGAGGYTFGSGTRLTVV.

The V and J genes are TRBV7-2 and TRBJ1-3; 7 bases agree with TRBD1. J gave up 4 bases and V 2 bases, and 8 bases lay outside the gene matches. CDR1 and CDR2 (germline): SGHTA, FQGNSA. CDR3 length: 16 residues. Here the CDR3 reads CASSLSQGVGGNTIYF. The CDR3 coding sequence is TGTGCCAGCAGCTTATCGCAGGGGGTAGGAGGAAACACCATATATTTT.

The V gene is TRBV7-8, the J gene TRBJ2-5; 12 nucleotides match TRBD2. This CDR3 is 16 amino acids long. Germline trimming cut 1 base from V and 5 bases from J; bases unmatched to any gene: 5. Germline loops: CDR1 SGHVS, CDR2 FQNEAQ. CDR3 loop: CASSLDPSGRAETQYF. The CDR3 DNA sequence: TGTGCCAGCAGCTTAGATCCTAGCGGGAGGGCGGAGACCCAGTACTTC. Supplemented by reference TRBV7-8 and TRBJ2-5, the full variable domain reads GAGVSQSPRYKVAKRGQDVALRCDPISGHVSLFWYQQALGQGPEFLTYFQNEAQLDKSGLPSDRFFAERPEGSVSTLKIQRTQQEDSAVYLCASSLDPSGRAETQYFGPGTRLLVL.

The rearrangement uses TRBV7-3 and TRBJ2-7; D is perhaps TRBD1 (6 bases). This CDR3 is 13 amino acids long. Germline values: CDR1 SGHTA, CDR2 FQGTGA. The V end was cut by 5 bases, the J end by 6 bases, with 14 bases between. In DNA form, the CDR3 reads TGTGCCAGCAGCCTCTACTCAGGGGTCGAGCAGTACTTC. Translation: CASSLYSGVEQYF.